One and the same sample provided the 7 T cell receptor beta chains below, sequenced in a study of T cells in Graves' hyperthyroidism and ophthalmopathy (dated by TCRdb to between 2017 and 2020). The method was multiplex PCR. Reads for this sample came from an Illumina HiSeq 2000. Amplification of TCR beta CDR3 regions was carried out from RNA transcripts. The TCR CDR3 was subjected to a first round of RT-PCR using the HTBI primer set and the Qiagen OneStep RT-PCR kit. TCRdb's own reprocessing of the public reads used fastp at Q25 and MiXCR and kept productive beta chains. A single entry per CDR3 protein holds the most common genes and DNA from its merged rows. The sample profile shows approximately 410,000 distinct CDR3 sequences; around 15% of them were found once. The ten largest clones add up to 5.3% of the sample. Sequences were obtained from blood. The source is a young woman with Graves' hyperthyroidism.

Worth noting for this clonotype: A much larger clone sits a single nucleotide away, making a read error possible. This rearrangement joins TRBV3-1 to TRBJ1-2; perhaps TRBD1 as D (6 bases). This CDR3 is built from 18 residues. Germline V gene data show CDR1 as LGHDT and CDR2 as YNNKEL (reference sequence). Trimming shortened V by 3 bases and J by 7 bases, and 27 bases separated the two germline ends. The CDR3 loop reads CASSHIPPEGDAVLGYTF. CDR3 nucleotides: TGTGCCAGCAGCCATATCCCTCCGGAGGGGGACGCGGTACTTGGCTACACCTTC.

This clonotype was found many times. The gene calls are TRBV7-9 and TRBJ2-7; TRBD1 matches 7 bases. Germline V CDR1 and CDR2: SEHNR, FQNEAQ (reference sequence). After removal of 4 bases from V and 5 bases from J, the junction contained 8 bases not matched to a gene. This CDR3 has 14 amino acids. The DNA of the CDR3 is TGTGCCAGCAGCTCAGTGGACAGGCGCGACGAGCAGTACTTC. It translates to CASSSVDRRDEQYF.

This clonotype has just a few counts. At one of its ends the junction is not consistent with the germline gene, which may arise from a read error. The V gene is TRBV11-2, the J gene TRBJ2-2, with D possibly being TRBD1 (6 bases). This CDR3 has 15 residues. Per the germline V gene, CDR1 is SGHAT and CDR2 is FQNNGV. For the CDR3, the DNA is TGTGCCAGCAGCCTAGACAGGTGGCACACCGGGGAGCTGTTTTTT. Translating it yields CASSLDRWHTGELFF. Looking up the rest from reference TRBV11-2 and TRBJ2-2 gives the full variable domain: EAGVAQSPRYKIIEKRQSVAFWCNPISGHATLYWYQQILGQGPKLLIQFQNNGVVDDSQLPKDRFSAERLKGVDSTLKIQPAKLEDSAVYLCASSLDRWHTGELFFGEGSRLTVL.

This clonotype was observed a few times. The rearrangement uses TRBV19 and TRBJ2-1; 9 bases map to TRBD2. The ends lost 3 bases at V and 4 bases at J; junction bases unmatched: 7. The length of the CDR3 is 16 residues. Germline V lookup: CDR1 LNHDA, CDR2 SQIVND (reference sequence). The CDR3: CASSIETSGRYNEQFF. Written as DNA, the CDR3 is TGTGCCAGTAGTATTGAGACTAGCGGACGGTACAATGAGCAGTTCTTC.

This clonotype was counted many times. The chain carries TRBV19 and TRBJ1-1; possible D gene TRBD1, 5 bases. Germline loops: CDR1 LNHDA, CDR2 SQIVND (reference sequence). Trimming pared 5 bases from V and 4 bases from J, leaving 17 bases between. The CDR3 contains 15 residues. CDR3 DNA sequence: TGTGCCAGTAGTGTGAGGGACGGCGGCGGCACTGAAGCTTTCTTT. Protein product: CASSVRDGGGTEAFF. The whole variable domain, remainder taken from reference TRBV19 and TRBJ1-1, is DGGITQSPKYLFRKEGQNVTLSCEQNLNHDAMYWYRQDPGQGLRLIYYSQIVNDFQKGDIAEGYSVSREKKESFPLTVTSAQKNPTAFYLCASSVRDGGGTEAFFGQGTRLTVV.

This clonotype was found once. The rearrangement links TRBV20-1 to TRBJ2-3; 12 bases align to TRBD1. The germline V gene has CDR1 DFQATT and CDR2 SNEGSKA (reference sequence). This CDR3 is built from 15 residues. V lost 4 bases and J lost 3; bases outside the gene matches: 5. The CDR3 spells CSAMGDRGRTDTQYF. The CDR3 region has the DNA TGCAGTGCTATGGGGGACAGGGGGCGTACAGATACGCAGTATTTT.

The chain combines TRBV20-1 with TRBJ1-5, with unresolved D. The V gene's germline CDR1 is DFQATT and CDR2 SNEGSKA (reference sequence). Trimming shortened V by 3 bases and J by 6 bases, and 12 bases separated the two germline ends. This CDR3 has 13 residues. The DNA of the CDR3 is TGCAGTGCTAGTGATTGGGAGAGTCAGCCCCAGCATTTT. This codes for CSASDWESQPQHF.